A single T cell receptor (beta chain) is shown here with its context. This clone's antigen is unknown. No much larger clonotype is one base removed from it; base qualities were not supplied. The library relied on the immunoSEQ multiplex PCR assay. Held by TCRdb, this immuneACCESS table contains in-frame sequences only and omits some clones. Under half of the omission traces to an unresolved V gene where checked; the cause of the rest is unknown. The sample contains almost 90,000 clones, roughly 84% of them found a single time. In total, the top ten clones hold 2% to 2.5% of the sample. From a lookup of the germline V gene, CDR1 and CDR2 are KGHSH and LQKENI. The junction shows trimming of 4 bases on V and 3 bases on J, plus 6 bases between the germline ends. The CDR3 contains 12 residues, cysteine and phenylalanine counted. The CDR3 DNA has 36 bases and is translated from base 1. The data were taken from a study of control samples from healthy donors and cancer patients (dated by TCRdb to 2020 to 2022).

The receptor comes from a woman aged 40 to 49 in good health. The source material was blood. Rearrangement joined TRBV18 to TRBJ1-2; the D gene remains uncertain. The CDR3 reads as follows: CASSLEDYGYTF. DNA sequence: TGTGCCAGCTCACTTGAGGACTATGGCTACACCTTC.